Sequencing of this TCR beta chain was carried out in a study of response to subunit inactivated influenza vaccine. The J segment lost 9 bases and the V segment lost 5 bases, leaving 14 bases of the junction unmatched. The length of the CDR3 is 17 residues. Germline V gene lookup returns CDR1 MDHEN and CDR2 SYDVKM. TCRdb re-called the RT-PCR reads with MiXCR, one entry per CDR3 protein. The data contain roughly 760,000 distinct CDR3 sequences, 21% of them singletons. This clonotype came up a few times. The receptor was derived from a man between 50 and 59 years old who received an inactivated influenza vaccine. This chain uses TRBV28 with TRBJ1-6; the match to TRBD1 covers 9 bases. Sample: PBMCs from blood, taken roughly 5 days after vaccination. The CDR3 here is CASSPGQGGDTSSPLHF. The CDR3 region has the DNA TGTGCCAGCAGTCCGGGACAGGGCGGGGACACAAGTTCACCCCTCCACTTT.